This T cell receptor (beta chain) was recorded in a study of CD8 T cell repertoires and HIV-1 epitope variants. In the study overall: T cells were stimulated with Twenty-five Gag and Nef peptides separately. Controls were a CMV, EBV and flu peptide pool, Ebola AY9 negative control, and no-peptide well. Study-level findings and limits: Ten or so TCR beta clonotypes were antigen-specific, five or six apparently recognizing autologous or escape variants.

The CDR3 totals 13 residues. V lost 2 bases, J lost 6 bases, and 2 bases stayed unmatched. Germline assignment: CDR1 SGHNT and CDR2 YYREEE (reference sequence). This clone was seen more than once but under ten times. What it recognizes is unknown. On the immunoSEQ platform, TCR beta CDR3s were sequenced at survey depth. TCRdb's copy holds only in-frame clones and misses some; the assay was immunoSEQ multiplex PCR. This sample carries around 6,400 clones, around two thirds of them seen once, and the ten largest clones take around two fifths. The TCR was taken from a male donor with HIV. The specimen was cultured CD8+ T cells derived from PBMCs. This rearrangement joins TRBV5-4 to TRBJ1-2, with 9 bases matching TRBD1. The CDR3, as DNA: TGTGCCAGCAGCTTTAGGACAGGGGATGGCTACACCTTC. Its translation is CASSFRTGDGYTF.